The rows below give T cell receptor beta chains drawn from one sample of a study of T cells in Graves' hyperthyroidism and ophthalmopathy. MiXCR was run by TCRdb on the multiplex PCR reads, yielding one entry per CDR3 protein. The sample comprises under 350,000 distinct CDR3 sequences, 15% to 20% of which are singletons, and around 61% rests with the top ten. Sequenced sample: blood. The receptors were gathered from a woman aged 55 to 70 with Graves' ophthalmopathy. CDR3s leave out the opening cysteine and the closing phenylalanine or tryptophan. Each record gives: V gene, J gene, CDR3 protein.

v_call: TRBV9
j_call: TRBJ1-2
cdr3_aa: ASSVVPGTYYGYT

v_call: TRBV24-1
j_call: TRBJ2-1
cdr3_aa: ATSDTPGLAGGHNEQF

v_call: TRBV28
j_call: TRBJ2-5
cdr3_aa: ASSPHGQGKIQETQY

v_call: TRBV11-2
j_call: TRBJ2-7
cdr3_aa: ASSTPSGGIYEQY

v_call: TRBV27
j_call: TRBJ1-5
cdr3_aa: ARKNGTGTMYSNQPQH

v_call: TRBV10-2
j_call: TRBJ2-3
cdr3_aa: ASSEFAGGPLTDTQY

v_call: TRBV6-2/TRBV6-3
j_call: TRBJ2-7
cdr3_aa: ASSYTGPYEQY

v_call: TRBV18
j_call: TRBJ1-1
cdr3_aa: ASSPSEVTEAF

v_call: TRBV3-1
j_call: TRBJ1-1
cdr3_aa: ASSLSSTEAF

v_call: TRBV13
j_call: TRBJ1-6
cdr3_aa: ASSVGPEIGSPLH

v_call: TRBV18
j_call: TRBJ2-5
cdr3_aa: ASSPDHLETQY

v_call: TRBV7-9
j_call: TRBJ1-1
cdr3_aa: ASSSPRDLSVNTEAF

v_call: TRBV19
j_call: TRBJ2-5
cdr3_aa: ASSITGNQETQY

v_call: TRBV6-2/TRBV6-3
j_call: TRBJ2-7
cdr3_aa: ASGYGWQGYYEQY